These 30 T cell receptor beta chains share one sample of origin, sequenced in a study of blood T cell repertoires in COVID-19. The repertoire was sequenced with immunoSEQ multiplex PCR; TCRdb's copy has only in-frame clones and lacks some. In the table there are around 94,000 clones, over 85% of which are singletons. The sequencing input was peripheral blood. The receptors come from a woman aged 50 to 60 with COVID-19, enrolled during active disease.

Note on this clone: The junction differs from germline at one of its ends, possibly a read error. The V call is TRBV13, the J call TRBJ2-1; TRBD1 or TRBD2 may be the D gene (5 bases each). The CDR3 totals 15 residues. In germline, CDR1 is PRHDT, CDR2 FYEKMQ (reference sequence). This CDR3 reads CASSLGTGIYNEQFF. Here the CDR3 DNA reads TGTGCCAGCAGCCTAGGGACGGGAATTTACAATGAGCAGTTCTTC. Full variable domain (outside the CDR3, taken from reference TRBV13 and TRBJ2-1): AAGVIQSPRHLIKEKRETATLKCYPIPRHDTVYWYQQGPGQDPQFLISFYEKMQSDKGSIPDRFSAQQFSDYHSELNMSSLELGDSALYFCASSLGTGIYNEQFFGPGTRLTVL.

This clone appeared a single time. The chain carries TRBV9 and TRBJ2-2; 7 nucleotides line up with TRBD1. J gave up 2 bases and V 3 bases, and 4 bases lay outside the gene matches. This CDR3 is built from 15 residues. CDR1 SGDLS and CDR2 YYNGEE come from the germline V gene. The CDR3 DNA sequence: TGTGCCAGCAGCGGACGGGACAGAAACACCGGGGAGCTGTTTTTT. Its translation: CASSGRDRNTGELFF. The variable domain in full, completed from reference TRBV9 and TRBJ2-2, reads DSGVTQTPKHLITATGQRVTLRCSPRSGDLSVYWYQQSLDQGLQFLIQYYNGEERAKGNILERFSAQQFPDLHSELNLSSLELGDSALYFCASSGRDRNTGELFFGEGSRLTVL.

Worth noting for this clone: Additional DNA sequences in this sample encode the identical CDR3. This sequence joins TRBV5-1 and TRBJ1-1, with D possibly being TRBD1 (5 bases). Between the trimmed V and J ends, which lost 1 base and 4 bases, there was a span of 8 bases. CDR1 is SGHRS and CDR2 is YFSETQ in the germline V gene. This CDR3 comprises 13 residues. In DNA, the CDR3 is TGCGCCAGCAGCTTGTCGGGGGGCACTGAAGCTTTCTTT. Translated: CASSLSGGTEAFF.

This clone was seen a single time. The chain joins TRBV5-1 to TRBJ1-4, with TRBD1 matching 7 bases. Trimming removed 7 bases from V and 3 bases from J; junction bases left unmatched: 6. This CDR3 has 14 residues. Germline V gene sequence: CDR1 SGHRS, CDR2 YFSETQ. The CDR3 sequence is CASRQGPANEKLFF. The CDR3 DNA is TGCGCCAGCCGACAGGGTCCGGCTAATGAAAAACTGTTTTTT.

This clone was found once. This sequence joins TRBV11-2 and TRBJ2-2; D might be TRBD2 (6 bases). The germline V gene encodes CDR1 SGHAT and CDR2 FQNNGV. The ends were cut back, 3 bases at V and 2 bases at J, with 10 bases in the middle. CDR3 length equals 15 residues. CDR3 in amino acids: CASSLSGQNTGELFF. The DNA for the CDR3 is TGTGCCAGCAGCTTGAGCGGGCAAAACACCGGGGAGCTGTTTTTT. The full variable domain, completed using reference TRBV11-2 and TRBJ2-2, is EAGVAQSPRYKIIEKRQSVAFWCNPISGHATLYWYQQILGQGPKLLIQFQNNGVVDDSQLPKDRFSAERLKGVDSTLKIQPAKLEDSAVYLCASSLSGQNTGELFFGEGSRLTVL.

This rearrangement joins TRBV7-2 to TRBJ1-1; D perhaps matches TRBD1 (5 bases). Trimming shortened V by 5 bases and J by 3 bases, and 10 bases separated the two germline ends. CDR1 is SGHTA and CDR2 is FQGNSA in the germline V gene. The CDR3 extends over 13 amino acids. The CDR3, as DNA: TGTGCCAGCAGCCAAATCAGGGACACTGAAGCTTTCTTT. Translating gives CASSQIRDTEAFF.

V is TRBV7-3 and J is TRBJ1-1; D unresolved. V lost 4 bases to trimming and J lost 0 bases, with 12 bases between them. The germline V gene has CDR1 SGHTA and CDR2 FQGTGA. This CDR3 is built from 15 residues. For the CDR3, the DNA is TGTGCCAGCAGCTCGGGAGGCCCCTTGAACACTGAAGCTTTCTTT. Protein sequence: CASSSGGPLNTEAFF.

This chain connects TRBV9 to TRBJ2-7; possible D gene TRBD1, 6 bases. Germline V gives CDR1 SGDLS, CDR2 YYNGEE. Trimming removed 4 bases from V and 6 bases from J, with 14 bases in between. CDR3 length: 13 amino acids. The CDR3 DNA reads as TGTGCCAGCAGCCGAAGAACAGGGAGCGAGCAGTACTTC. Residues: CASSRRTGSEQYF.

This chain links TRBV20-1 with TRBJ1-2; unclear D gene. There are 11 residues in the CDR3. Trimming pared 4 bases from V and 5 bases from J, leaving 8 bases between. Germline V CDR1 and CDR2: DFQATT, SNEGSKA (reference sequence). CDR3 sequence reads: CSAITEYGYTF. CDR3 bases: TGCAGTGCTATCACAGAGTATGGCTACACCTTC.

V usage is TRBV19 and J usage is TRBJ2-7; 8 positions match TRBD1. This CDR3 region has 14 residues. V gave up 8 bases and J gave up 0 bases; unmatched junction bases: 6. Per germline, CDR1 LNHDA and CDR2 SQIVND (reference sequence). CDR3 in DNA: TGTGCCAGTTCGGACAGGGCCAACTCCTACGAGCAGTACTTC. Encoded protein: CASSDRANSYEQYF.

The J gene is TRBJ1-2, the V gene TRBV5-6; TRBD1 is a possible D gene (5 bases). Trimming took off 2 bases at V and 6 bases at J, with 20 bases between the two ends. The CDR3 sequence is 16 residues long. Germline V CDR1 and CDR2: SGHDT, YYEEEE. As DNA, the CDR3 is TGTGCCAGCAGCTTTGACAGCCGTATAGGAGGGGATGGCTACACCTTC. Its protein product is CASSFDSRIGGDGYTF.

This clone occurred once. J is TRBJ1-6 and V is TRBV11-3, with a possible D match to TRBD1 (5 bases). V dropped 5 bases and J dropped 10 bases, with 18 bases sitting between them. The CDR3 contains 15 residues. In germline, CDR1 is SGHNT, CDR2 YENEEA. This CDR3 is CASSPGGAGRSPLHF. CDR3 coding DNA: TGTGCCAGCAGCCCCGGAGGGGCGGGGCGCTCACCCCTCCACTTT.

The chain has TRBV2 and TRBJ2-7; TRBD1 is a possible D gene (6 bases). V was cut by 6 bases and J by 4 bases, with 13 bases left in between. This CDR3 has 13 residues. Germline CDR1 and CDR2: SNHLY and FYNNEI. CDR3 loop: CASSEQGRYEQYF. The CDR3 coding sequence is TGTGCCAGCAGCGAACAGGGCAGGTACGAGCAGTACTTC.

This CDR3 is CTSSQDSGDRSNQPQHF. In DNA, the CDR3 is TGCACCAGCAGCCAAGACTCCGGGGACAGGAGCAATCAGCCCCAGCATTTT. This chain uses TRBV1 with TRBJ1-5; the table gives TRBD1 as D, unverified against the DNA. TRBV1 is described as a pseudogene. This CDR3 comprises 17 residues.

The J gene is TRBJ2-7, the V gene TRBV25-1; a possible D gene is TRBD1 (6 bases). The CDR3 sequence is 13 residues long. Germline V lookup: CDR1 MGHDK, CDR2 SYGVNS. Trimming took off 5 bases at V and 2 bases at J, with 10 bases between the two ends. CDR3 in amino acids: CASSTGIPYEQYF. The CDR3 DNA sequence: TGTGCCAGCAGTACAGGGATTCCCTACGAGCAGTACTTC.

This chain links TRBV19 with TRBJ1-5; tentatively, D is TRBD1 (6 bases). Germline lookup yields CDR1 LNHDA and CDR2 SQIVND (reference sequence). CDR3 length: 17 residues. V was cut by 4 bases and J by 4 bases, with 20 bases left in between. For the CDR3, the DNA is TGTGCCAGTAGTACCCCCCGACAGGACGGTAGGAATCAGCCCCAGCATTTT. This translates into CASSTPRQDGRNQPQHF.

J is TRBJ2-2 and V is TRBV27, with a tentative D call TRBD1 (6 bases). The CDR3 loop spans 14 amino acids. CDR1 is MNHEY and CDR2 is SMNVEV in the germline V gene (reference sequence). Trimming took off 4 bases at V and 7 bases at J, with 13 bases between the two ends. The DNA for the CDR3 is TGTGCCAGCAGTTACCTCCAGGACAGCGGGGAGCTGTTTTTT. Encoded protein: CASSYLQDSGELFF.

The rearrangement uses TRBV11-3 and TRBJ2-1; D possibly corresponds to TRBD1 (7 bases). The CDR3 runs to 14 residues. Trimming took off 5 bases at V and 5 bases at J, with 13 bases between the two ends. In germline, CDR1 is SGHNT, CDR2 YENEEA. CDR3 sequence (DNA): TGTGCCAGCAGCCCAGGGGGGCCGCACAATGAGCAGTTCTTC. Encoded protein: CASSPGGPHNEQFF.

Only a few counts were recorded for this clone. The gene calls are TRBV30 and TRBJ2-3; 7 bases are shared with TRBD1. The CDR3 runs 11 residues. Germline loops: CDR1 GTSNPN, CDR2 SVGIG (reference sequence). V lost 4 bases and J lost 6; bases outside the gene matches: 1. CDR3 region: CAWKGADTQYF. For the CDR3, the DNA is TGTGCCTGGAAGGGGGCCGATACGCAGTATTTT.

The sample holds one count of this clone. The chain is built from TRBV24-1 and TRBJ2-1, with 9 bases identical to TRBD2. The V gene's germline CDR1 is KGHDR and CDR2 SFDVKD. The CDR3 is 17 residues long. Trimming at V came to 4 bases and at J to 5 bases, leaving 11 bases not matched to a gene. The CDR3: CATSDLGGGGGHNEQFF. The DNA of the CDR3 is TGTGCCACCAGTGACCTTGGCGGCGGGGGGGGCCACAATGAGCAGTTCTTC.

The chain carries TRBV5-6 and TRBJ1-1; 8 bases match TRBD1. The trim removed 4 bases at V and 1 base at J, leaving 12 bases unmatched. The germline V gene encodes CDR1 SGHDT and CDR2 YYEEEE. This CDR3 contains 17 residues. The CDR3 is CASSPRQGPPPNTEAFF. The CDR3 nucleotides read TGTGCCAGCAGCCCCAGACAGGGGCCCCCCCCGAACACTGAAGCTTTCTTT.

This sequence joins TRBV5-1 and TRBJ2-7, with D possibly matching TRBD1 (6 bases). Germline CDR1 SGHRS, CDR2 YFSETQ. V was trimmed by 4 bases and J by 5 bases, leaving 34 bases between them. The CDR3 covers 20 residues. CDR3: CASSPIGVGGRGSLVNEQYF. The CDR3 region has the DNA TGCGCCAGCAGCCCCATCGGGGTTGGGGGCAGGGGATCCCTTGTAAACGAGCAGTACTTC.

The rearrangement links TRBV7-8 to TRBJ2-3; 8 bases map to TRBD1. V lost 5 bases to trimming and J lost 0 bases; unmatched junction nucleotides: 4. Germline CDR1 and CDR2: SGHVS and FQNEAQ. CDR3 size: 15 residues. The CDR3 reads CASSPRQGSTDTQYF. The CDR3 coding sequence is TGTGCCAGCAGCCCCCGACAGGGGAGCACAGATACGCAGTATTTT.

The CDR3 DNA is TGTGCCAGCAGCTTCGAGGGGGCCCTTTACGAGCAGTACTTC. Protein product: CASSFEGALYEQYF. The chain employs TRBV5-4 and TRBJ2-7; 7 bases match TRBD1. The V segment lost 2 bases and the J segment 4 bases; nucleotides outside the gene matches: 6. Germline loops: CDR1 SGHNT, CDR2 YYREEE (reference sequence). CDR3 length: 14 amino acids.

The CDR3 sequence is CASSRGEGEQYV. The CDR3 nucleotides are TGTGCCAGCAGCCGGGGGGAGGGCGAGCAGTACGTC. The gene calls are TRBV3-1 (or the pseudogene TRBV3-2) and TRBJ2-7, with 7 bases that match TRBD2. The CDR3 has 12 amino acids. Germline V gene sequence: CDR1 LGHDT, CDR2 YNNKEL (reference sequence). V gave up 4 bases and J gave up 6 bases; unmatched junction bases: 3.

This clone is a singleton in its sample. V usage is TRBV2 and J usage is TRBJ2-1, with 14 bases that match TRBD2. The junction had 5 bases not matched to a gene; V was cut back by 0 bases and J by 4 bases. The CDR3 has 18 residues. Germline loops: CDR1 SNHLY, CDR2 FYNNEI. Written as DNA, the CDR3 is TGTGCCAGCAGTGAAGCGCGGACTAGCGGGGGGAGATACAATGAGCAGTTCTTC. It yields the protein CASSEARTSGGRYNEQFF.

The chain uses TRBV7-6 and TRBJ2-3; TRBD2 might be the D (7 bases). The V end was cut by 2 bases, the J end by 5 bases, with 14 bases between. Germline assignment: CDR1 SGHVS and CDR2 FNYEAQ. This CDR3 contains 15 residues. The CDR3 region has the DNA TGTGCCAGCAGCTTAACCGGGGGGCCGGTAGATACGCAGTATTTT. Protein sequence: CASSLTGGPVDTQYF. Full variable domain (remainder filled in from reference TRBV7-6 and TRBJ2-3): GAGVSQSPRYKVTKRGQDVALRCDPISGHVSLYWYRQALGQGPEFLTYFNYEAQQDKSGLPNDRFSAERPEGSISTLTIQRTEQRDSAMYRCASSLTGGPVDTQYFGPGTRLTVL.

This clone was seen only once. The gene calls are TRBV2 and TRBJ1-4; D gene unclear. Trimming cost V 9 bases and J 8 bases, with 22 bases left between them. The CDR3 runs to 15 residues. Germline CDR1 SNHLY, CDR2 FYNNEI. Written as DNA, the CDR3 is TGTGCCAGTGGTGAAGAGGCGAAGCCCGGGGAAAAACTGTTTTTT. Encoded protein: CASGEEAKPGEKLFF.

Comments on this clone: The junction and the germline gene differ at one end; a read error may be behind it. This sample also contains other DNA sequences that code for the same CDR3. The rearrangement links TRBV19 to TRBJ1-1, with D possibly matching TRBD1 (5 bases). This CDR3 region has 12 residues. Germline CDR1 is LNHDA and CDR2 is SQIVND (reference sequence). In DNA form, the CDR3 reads TGTGCCAGCAGTACAGGGAACACTGAAGCTTTCTTT. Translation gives CASSTGNTEAFF. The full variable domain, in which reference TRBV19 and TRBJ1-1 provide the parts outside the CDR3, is DGGITQSPKYLFRKEGQNVTLSCEQNLNHDAMYWYRQDPGQGLRLIYYSQIVNDFQKGDIAEGYSVSREKKESFPLTVTSAQKNPTAFYLCASSTGNTEAFFGQGTRLTVV.

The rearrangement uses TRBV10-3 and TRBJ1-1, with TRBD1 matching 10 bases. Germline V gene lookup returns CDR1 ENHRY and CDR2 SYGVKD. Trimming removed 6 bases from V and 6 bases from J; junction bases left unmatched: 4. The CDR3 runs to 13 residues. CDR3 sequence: CAISGDRGAEAFF. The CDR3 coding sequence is TGTGCCATCAGCGGGGACAGGGGCGCTGAAGCTTTCTTT.